This entry features one T cell receptor beta chain sequence. The CDR3 loop spans 12 amino acids. V shed 6 bases and J shed 2 bases, with 5 bases lying between them. The germline CDR1 and CDR2 sequences are MDHEN and SYDVKM. Generated by immunoSEQ multiplex PCR, the TCRdb table keeps only in-frame clones and is missing some. The sample contains tens of thousands of clones, roughly 88% of which appear only once. The record originates from a study of T cell responses to AZD1222 COVID-19 vaccine. The sequence was collected from an adult in good health. The source was peripheral blood, collected on day 0 of AZD1222 vaccination. The chain recombines TRBV28 with TRBJ2-1; D gene uncertain. The CDR3 sequence is CASSGPYNEQFF. The DNA of the CDR3 is TGTGCCAGCAGCGGGCCCTACAATGAGCAGTTCTTC.